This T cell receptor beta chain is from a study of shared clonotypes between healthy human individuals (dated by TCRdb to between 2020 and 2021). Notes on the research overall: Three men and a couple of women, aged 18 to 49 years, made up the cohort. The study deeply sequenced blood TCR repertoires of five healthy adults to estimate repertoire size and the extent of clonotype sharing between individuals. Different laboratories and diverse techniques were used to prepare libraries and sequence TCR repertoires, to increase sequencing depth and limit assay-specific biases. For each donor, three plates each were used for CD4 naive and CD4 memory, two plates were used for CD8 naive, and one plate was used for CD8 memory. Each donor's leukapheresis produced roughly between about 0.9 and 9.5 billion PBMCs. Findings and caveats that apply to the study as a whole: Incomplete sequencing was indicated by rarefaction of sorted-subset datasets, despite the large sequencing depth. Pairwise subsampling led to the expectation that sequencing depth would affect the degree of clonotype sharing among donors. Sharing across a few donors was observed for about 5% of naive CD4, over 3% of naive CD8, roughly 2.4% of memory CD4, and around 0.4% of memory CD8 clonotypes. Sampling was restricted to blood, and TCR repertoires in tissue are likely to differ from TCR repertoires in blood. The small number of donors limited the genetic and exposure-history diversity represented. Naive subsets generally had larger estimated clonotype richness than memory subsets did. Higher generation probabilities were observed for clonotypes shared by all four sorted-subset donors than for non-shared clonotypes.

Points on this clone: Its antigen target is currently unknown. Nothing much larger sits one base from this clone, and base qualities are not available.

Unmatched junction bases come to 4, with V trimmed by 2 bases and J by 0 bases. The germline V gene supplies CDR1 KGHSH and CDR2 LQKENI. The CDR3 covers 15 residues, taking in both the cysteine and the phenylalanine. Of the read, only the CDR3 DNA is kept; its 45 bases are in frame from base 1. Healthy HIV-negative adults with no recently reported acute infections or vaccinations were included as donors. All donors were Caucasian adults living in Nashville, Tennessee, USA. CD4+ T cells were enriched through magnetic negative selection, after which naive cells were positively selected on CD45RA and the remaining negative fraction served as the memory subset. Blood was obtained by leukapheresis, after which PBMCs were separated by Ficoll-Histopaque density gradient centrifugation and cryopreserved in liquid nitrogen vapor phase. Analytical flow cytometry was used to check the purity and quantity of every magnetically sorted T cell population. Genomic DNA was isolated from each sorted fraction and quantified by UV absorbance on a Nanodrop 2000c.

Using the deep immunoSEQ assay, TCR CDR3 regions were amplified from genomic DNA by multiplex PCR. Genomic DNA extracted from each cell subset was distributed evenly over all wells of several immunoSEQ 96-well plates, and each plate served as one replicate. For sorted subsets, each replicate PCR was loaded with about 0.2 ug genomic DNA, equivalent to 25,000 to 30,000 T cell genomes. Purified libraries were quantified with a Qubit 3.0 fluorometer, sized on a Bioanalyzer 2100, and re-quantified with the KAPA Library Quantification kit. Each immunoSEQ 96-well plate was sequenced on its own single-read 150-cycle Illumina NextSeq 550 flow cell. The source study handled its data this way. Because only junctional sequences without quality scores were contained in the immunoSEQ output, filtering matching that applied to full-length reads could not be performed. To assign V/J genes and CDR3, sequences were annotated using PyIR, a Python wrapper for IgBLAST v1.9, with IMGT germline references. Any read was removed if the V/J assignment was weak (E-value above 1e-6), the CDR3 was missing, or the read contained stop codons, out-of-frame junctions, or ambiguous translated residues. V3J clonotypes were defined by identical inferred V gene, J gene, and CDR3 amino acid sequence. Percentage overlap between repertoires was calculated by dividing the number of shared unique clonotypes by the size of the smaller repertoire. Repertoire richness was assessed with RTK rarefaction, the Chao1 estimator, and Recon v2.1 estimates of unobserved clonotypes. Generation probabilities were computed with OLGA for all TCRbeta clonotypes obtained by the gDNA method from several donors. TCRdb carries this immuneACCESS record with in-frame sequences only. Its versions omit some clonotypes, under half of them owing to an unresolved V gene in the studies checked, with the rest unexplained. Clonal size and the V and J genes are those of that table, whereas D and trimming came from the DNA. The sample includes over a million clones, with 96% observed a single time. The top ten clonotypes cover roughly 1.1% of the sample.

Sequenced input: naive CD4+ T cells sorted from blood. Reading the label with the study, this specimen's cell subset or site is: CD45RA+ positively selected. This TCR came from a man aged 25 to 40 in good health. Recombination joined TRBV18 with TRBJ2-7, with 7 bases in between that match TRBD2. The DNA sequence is TGTGCCAGCTCACCATCGGGAGGAAACTCCTACGAGCAGTACTTC. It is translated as CASSPSGGNSYEQYF.